This T cell receptor beta chain originates from a study of cytomegalovirus exposure and HLA in healthy donors. Study-level background: Roughly 85 million unique TCRs from HLA-typed donors made up an early data release. General study results and limits: When a later analysis compared HLA-associated TCR beta chains with equally common others, the HLA-associated chains turned out to be more clonally expanded and to have lower generation probabilities. Listed as cytomegalovirus-associated were 164 TCR beta chains.

The primer mix had 60 Vbeta and 13 Jbeta primers. The table came from immunoSEQ multiplex PCR; TCRdb's copy has only in-frame clones and leaves some out. Here the sample spans 95,000 to 150,000 clones, 10% to 13% being singletons. About this clone: What it recognizes is unknown.

The germline gives CDR1 MGHRA, CDR2 YSYEKL. V was clipped by 3 bases and J by 2 bases, with 13 bases between them. The CDR3 has 15 residues. This clonotype was obtained from a woman between 18 and 30 years old in good health and CMV-seropositive. V usage is TRBV4-1 and J usage is TRBJ2-5; D is perhaps TRBD2 (5 bases). Sequencing was done on a sample of PBMCs. The CDR3 nucleotides read TGCGCCAGCAGCCATGTCCTCGGGGTTCAAGAGACCCAGTACTTC. Its protein product is CASSHVLGVQETQYF.